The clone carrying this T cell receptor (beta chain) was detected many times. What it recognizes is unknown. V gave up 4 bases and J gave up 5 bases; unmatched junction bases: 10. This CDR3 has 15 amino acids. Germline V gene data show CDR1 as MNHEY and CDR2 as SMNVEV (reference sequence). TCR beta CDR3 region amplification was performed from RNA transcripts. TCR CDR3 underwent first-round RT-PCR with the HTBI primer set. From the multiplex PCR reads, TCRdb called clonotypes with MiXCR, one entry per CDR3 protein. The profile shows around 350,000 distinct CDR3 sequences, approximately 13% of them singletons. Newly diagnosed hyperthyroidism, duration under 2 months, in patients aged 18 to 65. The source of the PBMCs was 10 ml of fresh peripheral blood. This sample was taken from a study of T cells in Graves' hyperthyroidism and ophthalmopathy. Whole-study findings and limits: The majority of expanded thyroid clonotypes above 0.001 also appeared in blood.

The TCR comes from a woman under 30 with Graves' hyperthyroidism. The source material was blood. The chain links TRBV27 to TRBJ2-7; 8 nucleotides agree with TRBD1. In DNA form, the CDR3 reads TGTGCCAGCAGTTCCCTCCCGGACAGGGCCGACGAGCAGTACTTC. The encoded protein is CASSSLPDRADEQYF.